The next 6 T cell receptor beta chains were all read from a single sample in a study of control samples from healthy donors and cancer patients. Clones were sequenced by immunoSEQ multiplex PCR, and TCRdb holds only the in-frame ones, with some missing. The sample shows some 96,000 clones, more than 75% of them seen only once. The sample comprised blood. Receptor source: a woman between 45 and 60 years old in good health.

The chain couples TRBV13 to TRBJ2-5; TRBD2 is a possible D gene (5 bases). V was shortened by 6 bases and J by 5 bases, with 19 bases between the two germline ends. This CDR3 has 15 residues. Germline CDR1 reads PRHDT; CDR2 reads FYEKMQ (reference sequence). This CDR3 reads CASRPVGTRRETQYF. For the CDR3, the DNA is TGTGCCAGCAGACCCGTAGGTACACGGAGGGAGACCCAGTACTTC.

This clone has just a few counts. Since a much larger clone is just one base distant, this may be a read error. This CDR3 is also generated by other DNA sequences in the sample. J is TRBJ1-1 and V is TRBV3-1 (or the pseudogene TRBV3-2); D ambiguous. The CDR3 extends over 12 amino acids. Germline CDR1 is LGHDT and CDR2 is YNNKEL (reference sequence). V was clipped by 0 bases and J by 5 bases, with 4 bases between them. CDR3 nucleotides: TGTGCCAGCAGCCAAGATCCGACTGAAGCTTTCTTT. This gives the protein CASSQDPTEAFF.

The chain combines TRBV27 with TRBJ2-7, with 7 bases that match TRBD1. V shed 4 bases and J 5 bases; nucleotides not matched to a gene: 5. The germline CDR1 and CDR2 sequences are MNHEY and SMNVEV (reference sequence). There are 13 residues in the CDR3. The CDR3 nucleotides are TGTGCCAGCAGTTCTGCAGGGGGTAACGAGCAGTACGTC. It specifies CASSSAGGNEQYV.

V usage is TRBV11-2 and J usage is TRBJ2-7; unclear D gene. CDR3 length: 15 residues. V was cut by 2 bases and J by 0 bases, with 11 bases left in between. The germline V gene has CDR1 SGHAT and CDR2 FQNNGV. CDR3 coding DNA: TGTGCCAGCAGCTTATCTCAAAGCGACTCCTACGAGCAGTACTTC. It encodes CASSLSQSDSYEQYF.

This chain links TRBV5-1 with TRBJ2-3; no reliable D call. From germline, CDR1 is SGHRS and CDR2 YFSETQ. CDR3 length: 15 residues. V gave up 6 bases and J gave up 4 bases, with 18 bases separating them. The CDR3 region is CASNRGPAFPDTQYF. In DNA, the CDR3 is TGCGCCAGCAACCGTGGGCCGGCCTTCCCAGATACGCAGTATTTT.

The chain is built from TRBV2 and TRBJ2-6; perhaps TRBD2 as D (6 bases). V shed 8 bases and J shed 0 bases, with 20 bases lying between them. From germline, CDR1 is SNHLY and CDR2 FYNNEI. There are 18 residues in the CDR3. The CDR3 nucleotides read TGTGCCAGCCCCCGGGGAGGCTTTCTACCCTCTGGGGCCAACGTCCTGACTTTC. Translated: CASPRGGFLPSGANVLTF.